This TCR beta chain was identified in a study of OX40 agonist ivuxolimab in advanced cancers. Method: immunoSEQ multiplex PCR; TCRdb's copy keeps in-frame clones and lacks some. Among about 99,000 clones, approximately 94% were seen once, and the ten largest hold around 2%. V lost 6 bases to trimming and J lost 6 bases, with 14 bases between them. The CDR3 contains 13 residues. Germline V CDR1 and CDR2: SGHDN, FVKESK. The sample here was CD4+ or CD8+ T cells sorted from blood, taken in a trial of the OX40 agonist ivuxolimab. The clonotype comes from an adult with an advanced solid tumor such as melanoma, head and neck, liver or kidney cancer. The chain couples TRBV14 to TRBJ1-2; D remains ambiguous. This chain's CDR3 is CASRIDILDGYTF. The CDR3 DNA is TGTGCCAGCAGGATCGACATCCTCGATGGCTACACCTTC.